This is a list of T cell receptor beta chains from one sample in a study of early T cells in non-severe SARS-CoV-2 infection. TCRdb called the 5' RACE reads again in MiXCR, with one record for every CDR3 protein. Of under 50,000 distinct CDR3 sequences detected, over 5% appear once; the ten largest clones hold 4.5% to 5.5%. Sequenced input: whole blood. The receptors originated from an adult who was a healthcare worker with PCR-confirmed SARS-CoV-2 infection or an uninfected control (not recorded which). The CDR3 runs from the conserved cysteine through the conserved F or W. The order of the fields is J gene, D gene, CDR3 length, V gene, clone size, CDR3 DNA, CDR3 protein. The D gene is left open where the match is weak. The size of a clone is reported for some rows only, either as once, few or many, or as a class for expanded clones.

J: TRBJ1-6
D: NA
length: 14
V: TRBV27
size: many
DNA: TGTGCCAGCAGTTTCCCGGGGCCTAATTCACCCCTCCACTTT
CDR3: CASSFPGPNSPLHF

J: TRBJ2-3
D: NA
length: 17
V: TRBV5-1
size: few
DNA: TGCGCCAGCAGCTTGGGACATGGCGGCATAGTTTCAGATACGCAGTATTTT
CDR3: CASSLGHGGIVSDTQYF

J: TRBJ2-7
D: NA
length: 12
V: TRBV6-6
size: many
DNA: TGTGCCAGCAGTTACTCGGGCTGGGAGCAGTACTTC
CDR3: CASSYSGWEQYF

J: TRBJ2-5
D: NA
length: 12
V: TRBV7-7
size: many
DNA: TGTGCCAGCAGTTATAGAGTGGAGACCCAGTACTTC
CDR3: CASSYRVETQYF

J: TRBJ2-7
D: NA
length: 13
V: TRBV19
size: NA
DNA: TGTGCCAGTATCGATCGGCCGGGATACGAGCAGTACTTC
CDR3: CASIDRPGYEQYF

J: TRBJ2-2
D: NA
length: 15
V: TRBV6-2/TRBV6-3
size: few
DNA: TGTGCCAGCAGTTTCGGGCTTAGGAACACCGGGGAGCTGTTTTTT
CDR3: CASSFGLRNTGELFF

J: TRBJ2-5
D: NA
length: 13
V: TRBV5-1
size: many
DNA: TGCGCCAGCAGCTTCACAGGCTTCGAGACCCAGTACTTC
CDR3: CASSFTGFETQYF

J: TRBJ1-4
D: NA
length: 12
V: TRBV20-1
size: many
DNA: TGCAGTCTCCTCGGAACTAATGAAAAACTGTTTTTT
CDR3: CSLLGTNEKLFF

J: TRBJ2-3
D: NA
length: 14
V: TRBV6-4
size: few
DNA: TGTGCCAGCAGTGACGCATCCTCCACAGATACGCAGTATTTT
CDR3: CASSDASSTDTQYF

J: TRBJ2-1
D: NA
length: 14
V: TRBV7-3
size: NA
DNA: TGTGCCAGCAGCCCTAGTGGTTTAGGGAATGAGCAGTTCTTC
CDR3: CASSPSGLGNEQFF

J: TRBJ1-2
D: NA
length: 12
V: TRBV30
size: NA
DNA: TGTGCCCGAGATCACAGGGACTATGGCTACACCTTC
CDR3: CARDHRDYGYTF

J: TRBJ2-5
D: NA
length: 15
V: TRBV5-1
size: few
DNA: TGCGCCAGCAGCTTGGACGGGGCGGTGCAAGAGACCCAGTACTTC
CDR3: CASSLDGAVQETQYF

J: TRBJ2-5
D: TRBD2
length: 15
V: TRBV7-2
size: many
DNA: TGTGCCAGCAGCTGGCGGACTAGCGATCAAGAGACCCAGTACTTC
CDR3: CASSWRTSDQETQYF

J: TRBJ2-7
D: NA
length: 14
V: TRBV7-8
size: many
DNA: TGTGCCAGCAGCTTAGGCTCTGGGGATGTTGAGCAGTACTTC
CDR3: CASSLGSGDVEQYF

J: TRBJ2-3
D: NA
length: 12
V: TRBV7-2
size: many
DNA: TGTGCCAGCAGCCCCAACACAGATACGCAGTATTTT
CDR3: CASSPNTDTQYF